This T cell receptor (beta chain) was documented in a study of T cell responses to AZD1222 COVID-19 vaccine. Study findings and constraints: Rises in breadth and depth of Spike-specific TCRs came after two AZD1222 doses. The donor group comprised mostly white British people and more females; the analysis possibly underestimated clonal diversity. The study reported that nearly half of spike-specific TCRs target unmutated variant regions.

Note on this clone: Its antigen is still unknown.

Clones were sequenced by immunoSEQ multiplex PCR, and TCRdb holds only the in-frame ones, with some missing. The table includes about 120,000 clones, approximately 90% detected once. The J segment lost 1 base and the V segment lost 6 bases, leaving 8 bases of the junction unmatched. This CDR3 spans 17 amino acids. Germline CDR1 LNHDA, CDR2 SQIVND (reference sequence). This sequence originates from an adult in good health. The sample here was peripheral blood, taken on day 0 of AZD1222 vaccination. The chain couples TRBV19 to TRBJ2-6, with 8 bases identical to TRBD1. The CDR3 DNA follows: TGTGCCAGTAGCCCCGGACAGGGAGCGTCTGGGGCCAACGTCCTGACTTTC. Protein product: CASSPGQGASGANVLTF.